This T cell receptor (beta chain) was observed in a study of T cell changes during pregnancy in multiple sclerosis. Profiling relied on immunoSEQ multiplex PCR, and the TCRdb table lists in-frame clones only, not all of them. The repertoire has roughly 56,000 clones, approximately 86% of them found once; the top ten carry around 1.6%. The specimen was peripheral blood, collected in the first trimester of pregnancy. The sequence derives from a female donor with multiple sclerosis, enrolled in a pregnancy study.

The CDR3 sequence is CASSLGQGRVWDTEAFF. The CDR3 bases are TGTGCCAGCAGCCTAGGACAGGGGAGGGTATGGGACACTGAAGCTTTCTTT. The chain couples TRBV7-2 to TRBJ1-1, with 9 nucleotides matching TRBD1. CDR3 length: 17 residues. V gave up 5 bases and J gave up 3 bases; unmatched junction bases: 13. Germline V CDR1 and CDR2: SGHTA, FQGNSA. The whole variable domain, filled in from reference TRBV7-2 and TRBJ1-1, reads GAGVSQSPSNKVTEKGKDVELRCDPISGHTALYWYRQSLGQGLEFLIYFQGNSAPDKSGLPSDRFSAERTGGSVSTLTIQRTQQEDSAVYLCASSLGQGRVWDTEAFFGQGTRLTVV.